A selection of T cell receptor beta chains follows, all from one sample in a study of blood T cell repertoires in COVID-19. Clones were sequenced by immunoSEQ multiplex PCR, and TCRdb holds only the in-frame ones, with some missing. Counted here are over 75,000 clones, 85% to 90% occurring once; the ten biggest clones make up roughly 1.5%. Sequencing used peripheral blood. Receptor source: a human donor with active COVID-19. The donor label of this sample is uncertain. Each CDR3 is given without its conserved first and last residue.

v_gene | CDR3aa
TRBV28 | ASTPGGPPYEQY
TRBV29-1 | SVLLRGGALDEQF
TRBV5-1 | ASSSRQGPDTQY
TRBV6-6 | ASTYRGLKEKLF
TRBV28 | ASSLVNRGDNEQF
TRBV6-5 | ASRWKRDTGELF
TRBV3-1/TRBV3-2 | ASSQEGDLRDTQY
TRBV7-6 | ASSLSGTGYNEQF
TRBV28 | ASGQLYGYT
TRBV19 | ASSTAGSFNSPLH
TRBV24-1 | ATSDSTGAKYEQY
TRBV9 | ASSVLTGGYGYT
TRBV28 | ASSFPGSNQPQH
TRBV6-2/TRBV6-3 | ASSFQTSGGSQSYEQY
TRBV15 | ATSREGSAAGKTQY
TRBV7-6 | ASSLSRLHATNEKLF
TRBV7-2 | ASSPRQGVSSYNEQF
TRBV7-9 | ASSLGVGGETQY
TRBV11-3 | ASSLDPSGSEQY
TRBV9 | ASSVRGQAGQETQY
TRBV23-1 | ASSQGQIKTNYGYT
TRBV7-2 | ASSSSRTVENEQY
TRBV7-8 | ASSPLDRGNTGELF
TRBV15 | ATRRLAGGLSADTQY
TRBV13 | ASTPPGVAKNIQY
TRBV7-6 | ASSLGQGGTTNEKLF
TRBV7-2 | ASSLGETGYRGYT
TRBV5-1 | ASSLGGGNTEAF
TRBV3-1/TRBV3-2 | ASSPDRYEQY
TRBV30 | AWSAGQTNSPLH
TRBV5-8 | ASSWGQPGNTIY
TRBV5-1 | ASSLSGQGTGELF
TRBV7-2 | ASSLGGSNEKLF
TRBV5-1 | ASSLDTGGNSPLH
TRBV9 | ASSVEDRKETQY
TRBV11-2 | ASSRGQLQETQY
TRBV19 | ASSIGRDFSGV
TRBV2 | ASSELARASGLYEQY
TRBV7-2 | ASSLGMGLAGGRNEQF
TRBV7-2 | ASSPPVAGGQETQY
TRBV4-3 | ASSQDSSHEQY
TRBV10-3 | AISLQAMNTEAF
TRBV4-1 | ASSRETYNEQF
TRBV4-1 | ASSQVGGSTEAF
TRBV28 | ASSFYGFGAGGQYNEQF
TRBV18 | ASSAKLQANYGYT
TRBV7-9 | ASSLDPGWRTGELF
TRBV19 | ASSTHSTNQPQH
TRBV18 | ASSLFPGLAGVQETQY
TRBV5-1 | ASSLYYEQY